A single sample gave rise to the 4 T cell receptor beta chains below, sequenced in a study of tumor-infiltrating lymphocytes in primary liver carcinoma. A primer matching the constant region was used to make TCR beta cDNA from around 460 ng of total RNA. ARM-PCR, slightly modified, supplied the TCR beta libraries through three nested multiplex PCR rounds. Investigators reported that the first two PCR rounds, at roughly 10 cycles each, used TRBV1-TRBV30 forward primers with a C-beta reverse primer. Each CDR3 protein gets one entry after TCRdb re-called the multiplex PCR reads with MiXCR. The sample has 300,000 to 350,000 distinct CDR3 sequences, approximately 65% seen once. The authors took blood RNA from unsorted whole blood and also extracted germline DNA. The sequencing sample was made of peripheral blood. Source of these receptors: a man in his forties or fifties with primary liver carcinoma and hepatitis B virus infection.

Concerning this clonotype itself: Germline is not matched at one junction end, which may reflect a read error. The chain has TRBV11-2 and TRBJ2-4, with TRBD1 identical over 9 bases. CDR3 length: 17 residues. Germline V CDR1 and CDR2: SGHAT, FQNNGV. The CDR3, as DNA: TGTGCCAGCAGCCCGTACAGGGGGCAGTGGACCAAGAACATTCAGTACTTC. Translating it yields CASSPYRGQWTKNIQYF.

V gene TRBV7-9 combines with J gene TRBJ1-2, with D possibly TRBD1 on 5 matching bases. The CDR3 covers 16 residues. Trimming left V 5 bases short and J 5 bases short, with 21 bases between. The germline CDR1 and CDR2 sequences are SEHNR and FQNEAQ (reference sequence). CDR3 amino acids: CASSAGTVMQDYGYTF. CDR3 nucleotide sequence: TGTGCCAGCAGCGCGGGGACCGTCATGCAAGATTATGGCTACACCTTC.

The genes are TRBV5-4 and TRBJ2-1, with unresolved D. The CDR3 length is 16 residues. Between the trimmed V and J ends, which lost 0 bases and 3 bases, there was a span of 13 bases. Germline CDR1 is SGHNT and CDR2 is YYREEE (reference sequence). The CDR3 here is CASSLGGFPFYNEQFF. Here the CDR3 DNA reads TGTGCCAGCAGCTTGGGAGGCTTCCCTTTCTACAATGAGCAGTTCTTC.

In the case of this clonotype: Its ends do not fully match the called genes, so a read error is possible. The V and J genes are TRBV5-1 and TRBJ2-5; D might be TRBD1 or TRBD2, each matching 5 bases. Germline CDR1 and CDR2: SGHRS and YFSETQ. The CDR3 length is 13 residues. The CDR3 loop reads CASSLGDQATQYF. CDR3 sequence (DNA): TGCGCCAGCAGCTTGGGGGACCAAGCGACCCAGTACTTC.